Shown below are 26 T cell receptor beta chains from a single sample sequenced in a study of T cell clones after liver transplantation. Data came from immunoSEQ multiplex PCR; TCRdb stores just in-frame clones and leaves some out. The data show 95,000 to 110,000 clones, around four fifths seen once. Sample: CD4+ T cells from blood, taken before liver transplant. The receptors stem from a human donor who received a liver transplant.

This chain uses TRBV4-1 with TRBJ2-7; perhaps TRBD1 as D (6 bases). CDR1 and CDR2 (germline): MGHRA, YSYEKL. The CDR3 length is 15 residues. Between the trimmed V and J ends, which lost 3 bases and 0 bases, there was a span of 12 bases. The CDR3 DNA is TGCGCCAGCAGCCACAGCGGACAGAACTCCTACGAGCAGTACTTC. Translated, it gives CASSHSGQNSYEQYF.

V is TRBV7-8 and J is TRBJ2-2; D is unresolved. The CDR3 runs to 13 residues. The V and J ends lost 2 bases and 8 bases respectively, with 9 bases between them. Per germline, CDR1 SGHVS and CDR2 FQNEAQ. CDR3 nucleotides: TGTGCCAGCAGCTTAACCTATTCGGGGGAGCTGTTTTTT. This sequence encodes CASSLTYSGELFF.

V gene TRBV19 combines with J gene TRBJ1-2; 8 positions match TRBD1. Looked up from germline, CDR1 is LNHDA and CDR2 is SQIVND (reference sequence). The V and J ends lost 1 base and 4 bases, in that order; junction bases with no gene match: 8. CDR3 length: 16 residues. CDR3 loop: CASSIGQGTLFYGYTF. The CDR3 DNA is TGTGCCAGTAGTATAGGACAGGGGACGCTTTTCTATGGCTACACCTTC.

The V call is TRBV6-1, the J call TRBJ1-4; 11 bases map to TRBD1. Germline CDR1 reads MNHNS; CDR2 reads SASEGT. This CDR3 has 13 amino acids. The V segment lost 8 bases and the J segment 8 bases; nucleotides outside the gene matches: 4. The CDR3 spells CASGGQGGEKLFF. CDR3 DNA: TGTGCCAGCGGGGGACAGGGGGGAGAAAAACTGTTTTTT.

The genes are TRBV6-5 and TRBJ1-1; 9 nucleotides agree with TRBD1. The CDR3 is 13 amino acids. The germline V gene has CDR1 MNHEY and CDR2 SVGAGI. V lost 4 bases, J lost 4 bases, and 1 base stayed unmatched. CDR3 sequence reads: CASSLGQGTEAFF. DNA of the CDR3: TGTGCCAGCAGTTTGGGACAGGGCACTGAAGCTTTCTTT.

The genes are TRBV7-9 and TRBJ1-1; TRBD1 matches at 7 bases. Trimming cost V 5 bases and J 1 base; bases outside gene matches: 10. The CDR3 is made up of 16 amino acids. CDR1 is SEHNR, CDR2 FQNEAQ, per germline (reference sequence). The CDR3 is CASSPVKGATNTEAFF. The CDR3 DNA reads as TGTGCCAGCAGCCCTGTGAAGGGGGCCACGAACACTGAAGCTTTCTTT.

The chain carries TRBV7-2 and TRBJ2-7; TRBD2 matches 14 bases. CDR1 and CDR2 (germline): SGHTA, FQGNSA. Unmatched junction bases numbered 13, after V lost 5 bases and J lost 7 bases. The CDR3 length is 17 residues. CDR3 region: CASSPTFGLAGGGEQYF. The CDR3 coding sequence is TGTGCCAGCAGCCCTACATTCGGACTAGCGGGAGGTGGTGAGCAGTACTTC.

Only a few counts were recorded for this clone. The V and J genes are TRBV6-1 and TRBJ1-2; TRBD1 agrees at 7 bases. The CDR3 is 19 residues long. After removal of 4 bases from V and 0 bases from J, the junction contained 17 bases not matched to a gene. Germline loops: CDR1 MNHNS, CDR2 SASEGT. CDR3 sequence reads: CASSVEVYGTANSNYGYTF. The DNA for the CDR3 is TGTGCCAGCAGTGTAGAGGTCTACGGGACAGCTAATTCTAACTATGGCTACACCTTC.

This rearrangement joins TRBV5-1 to TRBJ1-2; 11 bases align to TRBD1. CDR3 size: 15 residues. Germline CDR1 reads SGHRS; CDR2 reads YFSETQ. With V trimmed by 4 bases and J by 6 bases, 8 bases remained unmatched. CDR3 sequence: CASSLGTGGNHGYTF. Here the CDR3 DNA reads TGCGCCAGCAGCCTAGGGACAGGGGGGAATCATGGCTACACCTTC.

The V call is TRBV5-6, the J call TRBJ1-2; D is uncertain. Trimming took off 3 bases at V and 1 base at J, with 16 bases between the two ends. This CDR3 contains 16 residues. Germline loops: CDR1 SGHDT, CDR2 YYEEEE. CDR3 region: CASSSLDGRGNYGYTF. CDR3 nucleotides: TGTGCCAGCAGCTCCCTAGACGGACGCGGTAACTATGGCTACACCTTC.

The CDR3 sequence is CASSREAEAFF. CDR3 nucleotide sequence: TGTGCCAGCAGTCGAGAGGCTGAAGCTTTCTTT. The gene calls are TRBV25-1 and TRBJ1-1; D gene ambiguous. V lost 5 bases and J lost 6, with 7 bases in between. Germline V lookup: CDR1 MGHDK, CDR2 SYGVNS. The CDR3 length is 11 residues.

This clone was counted between two and nine times. The rearrangement links TRBV2 to TRBJ2-1, with D possibly being TRBD2 (6 bases). In germline, CDR1 is SNHLY, CDR2 FYNNEI. The V gene lost 6 bases and the J gene lost 6 bases, with 12 bases spanning the gap. The CDR3 has 13 residues. The CDR3 DNA reads as TGTGCCAGCAGGGCCGGGACTCCCAATGAGCAGTTCTTC. Amino acids: CASRAGTPNEQFF.

This chain joins TRBV6-5 and TRBJ1-2, with D hard to call. CDR1 MNHEY and CDR2 SVGAGI come from the germline V gene. The CDR3 is made up of 15 amino acids. Trimming took off 6 bases at V and 3 bases at J, with 17 bases between the two ends. The DNA of the CDR3 is TGTGCCAGCAGGGCCGGCCTTGGAAAAGACTATGGCTACACCTTC. It encodes CASRAGLGKDYGYTF.

The rearrangement links TRBV28 to TRBJ1-1; 7 bases fit TRBD1. This CDR3 region has 15 residues. The ends lost 7 bases at V and 0 bases at J; junction bases unmatched: 8. Looked up from germline, CDR1 is MDHEN and CDR2 is SYDVKM. DNA of the CDR3: TGTGCCAGCATCCGGACAGGCGGGCTGAACACTGAAGCTTTCTTT. Protein: CASIRTGGLNTEAFF.

V is TRBV18 and J is TRBJ1-3, with D uncertain. Germline V lookup: CDR1 KGHSH, CDR2 LQKENI. CDR3 length: 17 amino acids. V gave up 3 bases and J gave up 0 bases, with 15 bases separating them. The CDR3 bases are TGTGCCAGCTCACCTCCTGTCCGTGGAGACTCTGGAAACACCATATATTTT. The encoded protein is CASSPPVRGDSGNTIYF. The whole variable domain, remainder taken from reference TRBV18 and TRBJ1-3, is NAGVMQNPRHLVRRRGQEARLRCSPMKGHSHVYWYRQLPEEGLKFMVYLQKENIIDESGMPKERFSAEFPKEGPSILRIQQVVRGDSAAYFCASSPPVRGDSGNTIYFGEGSWLTVV.

CDR3 residues: CASRRAGTGDEKLFF. CDR3 DNA: TGTGCCAGCCGGCGGGCCGGGACAGGGGATGAAAAACTGTTTTTT. The chain is built from TRBV6-5 and TRBJ1-4; TRBD1 matches at 10 bases. The CDR3 is 15 residues long. V lost 8 bases and J lost 6; bases outside the gene matches: 9. From germline, CDR1 is MNHEY and CDR2 SVGAGI.

The chain is built from TRBV29-1 and TRBJ2-2, with D hard to call. V lost 3 bases to trimming and J lost 6 bases, with 17 bases between them. The V gene's germline CDR1 is SQVTM and CDR2 ANQGSEA. This CDR3 has 15 residues. In nucleotides, the CDR3 is TGCAGCGTTGAGGACGACGGCCTACCCGCCGGGGAGCTGTTTTTT. The encoded protein is CSVEDDGLPAGELFF.

This rearrangement joins TRBV11-2 to TRBJ2-1; 10 bases line up with TRBD2. CDR3 size: 14 residues. Germline lookup yields CDR1 SGHAT and CDR2 FQNNGV. The ends lost 5 bases at V and 7 bases at J; junction bases unmatched: 5. The CDR3 coding sequence is TGTGCCAGCAGCCCTAGCGGGAGAGGGAATGAGCAGTTCTTC. As protein: CASSPSGRGNEQFF.

This sequence joins TRBV29-1 and TRBJ1-2; D unclear. Trimming left V 0 bases short and J 9 bases short, with 11 bases between. Germline V gene sequence: CDR1 SQVTM, CDR2 ANQGSEA. The CDR3 length is 12 residues. CDR3 sequence (DNA): TGCAGCGTTGAAGATCTTCAGAGAAGCTACACCTTC. Protein: CSVEDLQRSYTF.

This clone was seen many times. The chain combines TRBV18 with TRBJ1-2; TRBD1 matches 9 bases. The CDR3 runs to 14 residues. Germline loops: CDR1 KGHSH, CDR2 LQKENI. V shed 2 bases and J 4 bases; nucleotides not matched to a gene: 2. The CDR3 nucleotides read TGTGCCAGCTCACCAGGGACAGGGTCCTATGGCTACACCTTC. Translated, it gives CASSPGTGSYGYTF.

The V gene is TRBV19, the J gene TRBJ1-5, with unresolved D. This CDR3 region has 16 residues. V was pared by 7 bases and J by 5 bases, with 21 bases between. CDR1 is LNHDA, CDR2 SQIVND, per germline (reference sequence). In nucleotides, the CDR3 is TGTGCCAGTACCCTCTCCGGGCCGGCTGGCGATCAGCCCCAGCATTTT. Amino acid sequence: CASTLSGPAGDQPQHF.

This chain connects TRBV28 to TRBJ2-7, with D unresolved. CDR3 length: 15 amino acids. V gave up 4 bases and J gave up 0 bases, with 13 bases separating them. Per germline, CDR1 MDHEN and CDR2 SYDVKM. The DNA of the CDR3 is TGTGCCAGCAGTTCCCCGAAGCGACTCTCCTACGAGCAGTACTTC. It specifies CASSSPKRLSYEQYF. The whole variable domain, filled in from reference TRBV28 and TRBJ2-7, reads DVKVTQSSRYLVKRTGEKVFLECVQDMDHENMFWYRQDPGLGLRLIYFSYDVKMKEKGDIPEGYSVSREKKERFSLILESASTNQTSMYLCASSSPKRLSYEQYFGPGTRLTVT.

The V call is TRBV7-9, the J call TRBJ1-5; D not resolved. The CDR3 runs to 13 residues. The V gene lost 1 base and the J gene lost 5 bases, with 6 bases spanning the gap. The germline V gene has CDR1 SEHNR and CDR2 FQNEAQ (reference sequence). CDR3: CASSLGGDQPQHF. The CDR3, as DNA: TGTGCCAGCAGCTTAGGGGGAGATCAGCCCCAGCATTTT.

The chain uses TRBV4-2 and TRBJ1-1, with D uncertain. Trimming shortened V by 1 base and J by 6 bases, and 3 bases separated the two germline ends. Germline lookup yields CDR1 LGHNA and CDR2 YNFKEQ. This CDR3 has 11 residues. In DNA form, the CDR3 reads TGTGCCAGCAGCCAAGCTGCTGAAGCTTTCTTT. It encodes CASSQAAEAFF.

The chain carries TRBV2 and TRBJ1-1, with 7 bases lining up with TRBD1. The CDR3 loop spans 14 amino acids. The ends lost 1 base at V and 5 bases at J; junction bases unmatched: 4. Germline V gene lookup returns CDR1 SNHLY and CDR2 FYNNEI. The CDR3 bases are TGTGCCAGCAGTGAAGGAGGCAGGGGGACTGAAGCTTTCTTT. Protein sequence: CASSEGGRGTEAFF.

The rearrangement links TRBV7-9 to TRBJ2-2; unclear D gene. CDR1 SEHNR and CDR2 FQNEAQ come from the germline V gene (reference sequence). The CDR3 has 16 residues. Trimming shortened V by 5 bases and J by 0 bases, and 13 bases separated the two germline ends. This chain's CDR3 is CASSDGRSANTGELFF. The CDR3 region has the DNA TGTGCCAGCAGCGATGGGCGAAGCGCGAACACCGGGGAGCTGTTTTTT.